A single TCR beta chain is shown here with its context. With 5 bases clipped from V and 8 bases from J, the junction kept 9 bases outside the gene matches. CDR3 length: 14 amino acids. Germline V CDR1 and CDR2: KGHSH, LQKENI. These data come from a study of blood T cell repertoires in COVID-19. The data were produced by immunoSEQ multiplex PCR, yet TCRdb's version contains in-frame clones alone and is incomplete. This sample has about 670,000 clones; 85% to 90% occur once, and the top ten carry approximately 0.3%. The receptor comes from a woman in her late teens or twenties with acute or convalescent COVID-19. The chain recombines TRBV18 with TRBJ1-2, with 9 bases matching TRBD1. The sequencing sample was made of peripheral blood. CDR3 nucleotide sequence: TGTGCCAGCTCAGAAGAACAGGGGGCAGGAGGCTACACCTTC. It codes for CASSEEQGAGGYTF.